The entry that follows covers one TCR beta chain sequence. What antigen it recognizes has not been identified. Base qualities are not at hand, and no much larger clone is one base apart. The entry originates in a study of read filtering for tumor transcriptome and immune sequencing (TCRdb year 2020). At the level of the whole study: Of the patients in the cohort, some 17 were male and 11 to 15 were female, and their mean age was approximately 71 years, with a range of 47 to 80. By revised international staging, roughly 8 patients were R-ISS I, under 20 were R-ISS II and 7 were R-ISS III. After DNase treatment, whole-transcriptome libraries were prepared with the TruSeq RNA Access Library Prep Kit. Per sample, about 4 to 11 million TCR-region mapped reads were obtained with IR-seq, compared with only about 80 to 1,400 with RNA-seq. Using the same bone marrow samples, the study compared TCR repertoires obtained by targeted immune repertoire sequencing with those obtained by bulk whole-transcriptome sequencing. One main goal was a read-filtering strategy for immune repertoire data, in particular deciding whether clonotypes backed by only one read should be removed. Paper-wide results and their limitations: When single-read clonotypes were removed, the proportions of shared clonotypes in IR-seq and RNA-seq correlated more strongly. In IR-seq, roughly four fifths of clonotypes but approximately 3.8% of total reads were represented by single-read clonotypes, whereas in RNA-seq, 74.6% of clonotypes and around 45% of reads were represented by single-read clonotypes. The sorted CD138-negative fraction was a mixed bone marrow immune population, not purified T cells. Compared with RNA-seq, IR-seq captured clonotypes at much higher depth and more reliably, and a smaller IR-seq throughput was enough to identify most shared clonotypes.

TCR libraries were built from roughly 440 ng RNA with the Immunoverse kit, using molecular barcoded adaptors covering alpha/delta and beta/gamma chains. TCR library preparation was performed with the same RNA that was used for transcriptome sequencing. TCR libraries were sequenced on an Illumina HiSeq 4000 with 2 x 150 cycles. The paper's processing steps were these. Using MiXCR, which included quality filtering and error correction, TCR reads were aligned to human V, D, J and C references and then assembled into CDR3 clonotypes. The tcR package in R was used to analyze clonotype counts and gene usage diversity. Raw mapping reads were checked after the RNA-seq reads had been mapped by STAR aligner version 2.5.3a onto the human GRCh37 genome. IR-seq fastq files were randomly downsampled with Seqtk 1.3 to test the effect of sequencing depth on detected clonotypes. The public reads were quality trimmed at Q25 with fastp and then assembled into clones with MiXCR by TCRdb, keeping productive beta chains. Duplicate CDR3 protein sequences are folded into a single record with the most common DNA and genes. V and J calls and clone size were set by TCRdb, not the authors. This sample lists some 19,000 distinct CDR3 sequences; 22% were detected once. The ten largest clonotypes hold 24% of the sample.

Every patient had bone marrow sampled at the time of active disease. Ficoll-Hypaque density gradient centrifugation was used to isolate the bone marrow mononuclear cells. To remove myeloma plasma cells, the cells were labeled with CD138 magnetic microbeads on a MACS separator, and CD138-negative cells were then collected by negative selection. Purity of the isolated cells was checked by flow cytometry on an Attune NxT using CD138 antibodies. TRIzol reagent was used to extract total RNA, and a NanoDrop spectrophotometer was used to quantify the extracted RNA. For each patient, the CD138-negative bone marrow sample underwent paired RNA-seq and IR-seq. For CDR1 and CDR2, the germline V gene lists SGDLS and YYNGEE. Deletion took 3 bases off V and 1 base off J, with a span of 12 bases between the germline ends. The CDR3 contains 15 residues, cysteine and phenylalanine counted. The only DNA kept is the CDR3, 45 bases in frame from the first base.

This sequence was found in a donor aged 40 or over with multiple myeloma. The material sequenced was a population of CD138-negative cells sorted from bone marrow. What this sample's cell subset or site label stands for: bone marrow mononuclear cells depleted of CD138+ plasma/myeloma cells by negative magnetic selection. The chain uses TRBV9 and TRBJ2-3, with a tentative D gene TRBD2 over 6 matching bases. Here the CDR3 is given as CASSAGASGTDTQYF. The nucleotides read TGTGCCAGCAGCGCGGGAGCTAGCGGCACAGATACGCAGTATTTT.